Each of the 15 T cell receptor beta chains below was sequenced from the same sample in a study of T cells after yellow fever vaccination. MiXCR was run by TCRdb on the 5' RACE reads, yielding one entry per CDR3 protein. The top ten clones hold around 19% of a sample with about 260,000 distinct CDR3 sequences, roughly 3.7% of them seen once. The sample here was PBMCs, taken 15 days after the yellow fever booster vaccination. These receptors originate from a man aged 18 to 29 who received the YFV17D yellow fever vaccine.

The table lists this clonotype with many counts. J is TRBJ2-1 and V is TRBV6-2 or TRBV6-3; possibly TRBD1 or TRBD2 for D (5 bases each). The CDR3 consists of 14 residues. Deletions cut 0 bases from V and 5 bases from J, with 8 bases between. CDR1 and CDR2 from the germline V gene are MNHEY and SVGEGT. The CDR3 DNA follows: TGTGCCAGCAGTTACTCGGGACCCAACAATGAGCAGTTCTTC. Translation: CASSYSGPNNEQFF.

This clonotype was detected many times. The gene calls are TRBV29-1 and TRBJ1-3; no clear D. This CDR3 comprises 12 residues. V lost 4 bases to trimming and J lost 8 bases, with 12 bases between them. Germline V CDR1 and CDR2: SQVTM, ANQGSEA. The CDR3 DNA is TGCAGCGTTGTCGGCCCGCCTGACACCATATATTTT. Translating gives CSVVGPPDTIYF.

This clonotype was seen ten or more times. V gene TRBV4-1 combines with J gene TRBJ1-1, with 7 bases that match TRBD1. The germline V gene encodes CDR1 MGHRA and CDR2 YSYEKL. The CDR3 covers 17 residues. Trimming cost V 4 bases and J 7 bases; bases outside gene matches: 18. The CDR3 sequence: CASSRRSISGGMDEAFF. CDR3 sequence (DNA): TGCGCCAGCAGCCGACGAAGTATTTCAGGGGGAATGGATGAAGCTTTCTTT.

This clonotype was observed a few times. The chain has TRBV7-6 and TRBJ2-4; 11 bases align to TRBD1. Germline values: CDR1 SGHVS, CDR2 FNYEAQ. V dropped 1 base and J dropped 7; count of bases not matched to a gene: 3. The CDR3 length is 15 residues. Here the CDR3 reads CASSLEGTGGNIQYF. The CDR3 region has the DNA TGTGCCAGCAGCTTAGAAGGGACAGGGGGGAACATTCAGTACTTC. The full variable domain, completed using reference TRBV7-6 and TRBJ2-4, is GAGVSQSPRYKVTKRGQDVALRCDPISGHVSLYWYRQALGQGPEFLTYFNYEAQQDKSGLPNDRFSAERPEGSISTLTIQRTEQRDSAMYRCASSLEGTGGNIQYFGAGTRLSVL.

This clonotype was counted at least ten times. The chain carries TRBV6-6 and TRBJ2-7, with D possibly TRBD2 on 6 matching bases. CDR1 is MNHNY, CDR2 SVGAGI, per germline (reference sequence). The CDR3 consists of 13 residues. V was clipped by 7 bases and J by 1 base, with 11 bases between them. Here the CDR3 reads CASTKGGSYEQYV. CDR3 in DNA: TGTGCCAGCACCAAGGGAGGTTCCTACGAGCAGTACGTC.

In this sample, this clonotype turned up many times. V is TRBV5-1 and J is TRBJ2-1; D possibly uses TRBD1 or TRBD2 (5 bases each). Germline CDR1 SGHRS, CDR2 YFSETQ. Trimming took 0 bases from V and 11 from J, leaving 12 bases between them. This CDR3 spans 13 amino acids. The CDR3 DNA reads as TGCGCCAGCAGCTTGGGTTTGGGGGATCAGCAGTTCTTC. It translates to CASSLGLGDQQFF.

This clonotype came up many times. The rearrangement uses TRBV24-1 and TRBJ1-4, with no clear D. Germline V gene data show CDR1 as KGHDR and CDR2 as SFDVKD. The CDR3 consists of 15 residues. The V end lost 0 bases, the J end lost 0 bases, and 4 bases lay between the germline ends. CDR3 amino acids: CATSDLAATNEKLFF. The CDR3 nucleotides are TGTGCCACCAGTGATTTGGCAGCAACTAATGAAAAACTGTTTTTT.

This clonotype was seen many times. The CDR3 is CSVLLAGGPQYF. CDR3 nucleotides: TGCAGCGTTCTCCTAGCGGGGGGCCCTCAGTACTTC. The chain combines TRBV29-1 with TRBJ2-4; 11 bases fit TRBD2. The CDR3 runs 12 residues. V lost 5 bases and J lost 12; bases outside the gene matches: 6. Germline values: CDR1 SQVTM, CDR2 ANQGSEA. Full variable domain (outside the CDR3, taken from reference TRBV29-1 and TRBJ2-4): SAVISQKPSRDICQRGTSLTIQCQVDSQVTMMFWYRQQPGQSLTLIATANQGSEATYESGFVIDKFPISRPNLTFSTLTVSNMSPEDSSIYLCSVLLAGGPQYFGAGTRLSVL.

This clonotype has a count of ten or more. This sequence joins TRBV4-2 and TRBJ2-3, with a tentative D call TRBD2 (7 bases). Trimming stripped 0 bases from V and 1 base from J, with 20 bases between. The CDR3 is 19 amino acids. CDR1 LGHNA and CDR2 YNFKEQ come from the germline V gene. The CDR3 coding sequence is TGTGCCAGCAGCCAAGATGGCCCAGGGGTGGCGGGGGGCACAGATACGCAGTATTTT. Its translation: CASSQDGPGVAGGTDTQYF.

This clonotype was detected many times. The V gene is TRBV27, the J gene TRBJ2-5; no clear D gene. The CDR3 is 12 residues long. The V gene's germline CDR1 is MNHEY and CDR2 SMNVEV (reference sequence). Trimming took 4 bases from V and 3 from J, leaving 6 bases between them. The DNA for the CDR3 is TGTGCCAGCAGTTCTGTGGAAGAGACCCAGTACTTC. Encoded protein: CASSSVEETQYF.

This clonotype was seen more than once but under ten times. The chain uses TRBV5-6 and TRBJ1-6; D is possibly TRBD1 (6 bases). Germline V gives CDR1 SGHDT, CDR2 YYEEEE. The CDR3 contains 18 residues. The V and J ends lost 1 base and 7 bases respectively, with 21 bases between them. The CDR3 spells CASSLYPTHQGRNSPLHF. The DNA of the CDR3 is TGTGCCAGCAGCTTGTACCCGACCCACCAGGGGAGGAATTCACCCCTCCACTTT.

This clonotype was counted many times. The chain recombines TRBV27 with TRBJ1-3; possible D gene TRBD1, 5 bases. The CDR3 sequence is 17 residues long. The V end lost 2 bases, the J end lost 4 bases, and 18 bases lay between the germline ends. Germline CDR1 MNHEY, CDR2 SMNVEV (reference sequence). The CDR3, as DNA: TGTGCCAGCAGTTTACGTCCTCTCGGGGGTCCAGGAAACACCATATATTTT. It yields the protein CASSLRPLGGPGNTIYF.

This clonotype came up many times. The gene calls are TRBV20-1 and TRBJ2-1; D remains unclear. CDR1 is DFQATT and CDR2 is SNEGSKA in the germline V gene (reference sequence). This CDR3 is built from 13 residues. Trimming left V 6 bases short and J 7 bases short, with 16 bases between. The CDR3 sequence is CSAWEAWPNEQFF. The CDR3 bases are TGCAGTGCGTGGGAAGCATGGCCGAATGAGCAGTTCTTC.

This clonotype was seen repeatedly, ten times or more. The rearrangement uses TRBV20-1 and TRBJ2-7; D is perhaps TRBD2 (6 bases). The CDR3 has 13 residues. Germline-derived CDR1 and CDR2 are DFQATT and SNEGSKA (reference sequence). V was trimmed by 5 bases and J by 1 base, leaving 12 bases between them. The CDR3: CSAFDGRSYEQYV. In DNA form, the CDR3 reads TGCAGTGCTTTTGATGGGAGGTCCTACGAGCAGTACGTC.

At least ten counts were recorded for this clonotype. The J gene is TRBJ2-1, the V gene TRBV9; 7 bases line up with TRBD1. V was pared by 2 bases and J by 0 bases, with 5 bases of the junction left unmatched. CDR3 length: 16 residues. The germline V gene encodes CDR1 SGDLS and CDR2 YYNGEE. In DNA, the CDR3 is TGTGCCAGCAGCGTGAGGACAGGAAGCTCCTACAATGAGCAGTTCTTC. It codes for CASSVRTGSSYNEQFF.